The rows below give T cell receptor beta chains drawn from one sample of a study of cytomegalovirus exposure and HLA in healthy donors. Here immunoSEQ multiplex PCR was the method, and the copy in TCRdb shows in-frame clones only, minus some. The repertoire holds approximately 150,000 clones, with 85% to 90% as singletons. The specimen sequenced was PBMCs. All receptors derive from a woman aged 18-29 years in good health and CMV-seropositive. Each CDR3 is given with its conserved first and last residue. D genes are given only for firm matches. Not every row has a clone size; where given, it reads once, few, many or a size class.

abundance	d_gene	v_gene	j_gene	CDR3aa	CDR3nt
-	TRBD1	TRBV9	TRBJ1-4	CASSVVRGREEKLFF	TGTGCCAGCAGCGTAGTAAGGGGGCGCGAAGAAAAACTGTTTTTT
-	-	TRBV4-2	TRBJ2-3	CASSQDRRITDTQYF	TGTGCCAGCAGCCAAGATCGGCGGATCACAGATACGCAGTATTTT
once	-	TRBV30	TRBJ1-4	CAWNRDEKLFF	TGTGCCTGGAACAGGGATGAAAAACTGTTTTTT
-	TRBD1	TRBV9	TRBJ2-2	CASKETGGESGELFF	TGTGCCAGCAAAGAGACAGGGGGCGAAAGCGGGGAGCTGTTTTTT
-	-	TRBV7-2	TRBJ2-5	CASSLVGQNRETQYF	TGTGCCAGCAGCTTAGTCGGACAGAATCGAGAGACCCAGTACTTC
-	-	TRBV7-2	TRBJ2-1	CASSEFSDREFF	TGTGCCAGCAGTGAGTTCTCCGATCGCGAGTTCTTC
-	TRBD1	TRBV28	TRBJ2-7	CASSSAGTGVYEQYF	TGTGCCAGCAGTTCCGCCGGGACAGGGGTCTACGAGCAGTACTTC
-	TRBD2	TRBV5-5	TRBJ2-5	CASSFGLAGEETQYF	TGTGCCAGCAGCTTCGGACTAGCGGGGGAAGAGACCCAGTACTTC
-	TRBD2	TRBV2	TRBJ2-1	CASSEGLAGDNEQFF	TGTGCCAGCAGTGAAGGACTAGCGGGAGACAATGAGCAGTTCTTC
-	-	TRBV19	TRBJ1-4	CASSANIKLFF	TGTGCCAGTAGTGCCAACATAAAACTGTTTTTT
-	TRBD2	TRBV6-1	TRBJ2-1	CASRLAGLSGRQFF	TGTGCCAGCAGACTAGCGGGCCTCTCAGGGCGGCAGTTCTTC
medium-sized	TRBD1	TRBV6-5	TRBJ2-2	CASSRTGENTGELFF	TGTGCCAGCAGTAGGACAGGGGAAAACACCGGGGAGCTGTTTTTT
-	-	TRBV9	TRBJ2-1	CASSVAGSRYNEQFF	TGTGCCAGCAGCGTAGCGGGGAGTAGGTACAATGAGCAGTTCTTC
-	TRBD2	TRBV4-3	TRBJ2-3	CASSARTSSTDTQYF	TGCGCCAGCAGCGCCCGGACTAGTAGCACAGATACGCAGTATTTT
-	-	TRBV27	TRBJ2-7	CASSLLGRGAYYEQYF	TGTGCCAGCAGTTTACTTGGCAGGGGGGCCTACTACGAGCAGTACTTC
-	TRBD1	TRBV5-1	TRBJ2-7	CASSLAGTAYEQYF	TGCGCCAGCAGCTTGGCCGGGACAGCCTACGAGCAGTACTTC
-	-	TRBV7-9	TRBJ1-1	CASSHRVSNTEAFF	TGTGCCAGCAGCCACAGGGTTTCAAACACTGAAGCTTTCTTT
-	TRBD2	TRBV4-2	TRBJ2-2	CASSQIAGGPDTGELFF	TGTGCCAGCAGCCAGATAGCGGGAGGGCCGGACACCGGGGAGCTGTTTTTT
-	-	TRBV6-5	TRBJ1-1	CASRSRGMNTEAFF	TGTGCCAGCAGGTCCCGGGGGATGAACACTGAAGCTTTCTTT
once	-	TRBV6-5	TRBJ2-7	CASSYSNSIAYEQYF	TGTGCCAGCAGTTACTCGAATTCGATAGCCTACGAGCAGTACTTC
-	-	TRBV30	TRBJ2-2	CAWSVRAGELFF	TGTGCCTGGAGTGTCCGAGCCGGGGAGCTGTTTTTT
-	-	TRBV7-7	TRBJ2-2	CASSLSGNTGELFF	TGTGCCAGCAGCTTATCGGGGAACACCGGGGAGCTGTTTTTT
-	-	TRBV7-2	TRBJ2-7	CASSLVRGSQYF	TGTGCCAGCAGCTTAGTAAGGGGGTCCCAGTACTTC
few	-	TRBV27	TRBJ1-4	CASSTFGEPNEKLFF	TGTGCCAGCAGTACGTTCGGGGAGCCTAATGAAAAACTGTTTTTT
-	TRBD2	TRBV5-1	TRBJ2-1	CASSWVAGGVNEQFF	TGCGCCAGCAGCTGGGTAGCGGGAGGGGTCAATGAGCAGTTCTTC
-	TRBD1	TRBV25-1	TRBJ1-1	CASSLTGVTEAFF	TGTGCCAGCAGTTTAACAGGGGTAACTGAAGCTTTCTTT
-	TRBD2	TRBV5-1	TRBJ2-2	CASTTGLAGIGELFF	TGCGCCAGCACTACCGGACTAGCGGGAATCGGGGAGCTGTTTTTT
-	-	TRBV18	TRBJ1-3	CASSPQDSSGNTIYF	TGTGCCAGCTCACCACAGGACTCCTCTGGAAACACCATATATTTT
few	TRBD1	TRBV4-2	TRBJ1-3	CASSQDVYTGTGAGNTIYF	TGTGCCAGCAGCCAAGACGTATACACCGGGACAGGGGCTGGAAACACCATATATTTT
few	-	TRBV19	TRBJ1-3	CASRRGQGPGNTIYF	TGTGCCAGTAGGCGAGGGCAGGGGCCCGGAAACACCATATATTTT
-	-	TRBV7-2	TRBJ2-7	CASSLAGTGTYEQYF	TGTGCCAGCAGCTTAGCCGGGACTGGCACCTACGAGCAGTACTTC
-	TRBD1	TRBV6-5	TRBJ1-5	CASRLGTASNQPQHF	TGTGCCAGCAGGCTAGGGACAGCTAGCAATCAGCCCCAGCATTTT
-	TRBD1	TRBV5-6	TRBJ2-2	CASSIGQGSGELFF	TGTGCCAGCAGCATAGGACAGGGCAGCGGGGAGCTGTTTTTT
-	TRBD1	TRBV6-7	TRBJ1-2	CASSTRDRSYGYTF	TGTGCCAGCAGTACACGGGACAGATCCTATGGCTACACCTTC
-	-	TRBV28	TRBJ1-2	CASIQDSSYGYTF	TGTGCCAGCATCCAGGACTCAAGTTATGGCTACACCTTC
-	TRBD2	TRBV19	TRBJ2-2	CASKKGGSSVGELFF	TGTGCCAGTAAAAAGGGCGGGAGCTCGGTCGGGGAGCTGTTTTTT
-	-	TRBV5-1	TRBJ2-5	CASSLNSLVKQTQYF	TGCGCCAGCAGCTTGAATAGTCTAGTTAAACAGACCCAGTACTTC
-	TRBD2	TRBV19	TRBJ2-7	CASSISPGGYEQYF	TGTGCCAGTAGTATAAGTCCGGGAGGCTACGAGCAGTACTTC
once	-	TRBV15	TRBJ2-1	CATSKDTGSYNEQFF	TGTGCCACCAGCAAAGATACTGGCTCCTACAATGAGCAGTTCTTC
-	TRBD1	TRBV10-1	TRBJ2-7	CASSESQGAWNEQYF	TGCGCCAGCAGTGAGTCGCAGGGGGCTTGGAACGAGCAGTACTTC
-	TRBD1	TRBV5-1	TRBJ2-6	CASSDPRDRGFGANVLTF	TGCGCCAGCAGCGACCCCCGGGACAGGGGCTTTGGGGCCAACGTCCTGACTTTC
once	-	TRBV7-9	TRBJ2-7	CASSLAGLEQYF	TGTGCCAGCAGCTTGGCAGGTCTCGAGCAGTACTTC
-	TRBD2	TRBV19	TRBJ2-4	CASSPTGGRAKNIQYF	TGTGCCAGTAGTCCGACAGGCGGGAGGGCCAAAAACATTCAGTACTTC
-	TRBD2	TRBV5-1	TRBJ2-1	CASSLDAGAGNEQFF	TGCGCCAGCAGCTTGGATGCGGGAGCAGGGAATGAGCAGTTCTTC
-	TRBD2	TRBV29-1	TRBJ2-1	CSVGASGNSYNEQFF	TGCAGCGTTGGGGCTAGCGGGAACTCCTACAATGAGCAGTTCTTC